Detailed here is one T cell receptor beta chain. Profiled with immunoSEQ multiplex PCR; TCRdb holds only in-frame clones, not every one. In the table there are approximately 43,000 clones, about 94% of which are singletons. Germline-derived CDR1 and CDR2 are MGHRA and YSYEKL. Unmatched junction bases numbered 2, after V lost 1 base and J lost 1 base. The CDR3 runs to 15 residues. This specimen comes from a study of T cell changes during pregnancy in multiple sclerosis. This TCR came from a female donor with multiple sclerosis, enrolled in a pregnancy study. The rearrangement uses TRBV4-1 and TRBJ1-2; 8 nucleotides align to TRBD1. The sample consisted of CD8+ T cells from peripheral blood mononuclear cells, taken in the third trimester of pregnancy. The CDR3 sequence: CASSQGQGLNYGYTF. The CDR3 DNA is TGCGCCAGCAGCCAAGGACAGGGGCTTAACTATGGCTACACCTTC.